Presented here are 23 T cell receptor beta chains from one specimen sequenced in a study of identical twins. MiXCR, run by TCRdb on the 5' RACE reads, gives a single entry per CDR3 protein. Of around 340,000 distinct CDR3 sequences listed, around 9.7% are singletons. The material sequenced was naive T cells sorted from blood. The source of these receptors is a woman in her forties or fifties in good health.

This clonotype came up a few times. The chain has TRBV6-5 and TRBJ2-7; D is undetermined. There are 14 residues in the CDR3. V was pared by 6 bases and J by 3 bases, with 15 bases between. Germline CDR1 is MNHEY and CDR2 is SVGAGI. This CDR3 reads CASSSPTQVYEQYF. The CDR3 coding sequence is TGTGCCAGCAGCAGCCCGACACAAGTCTACGAGCAGTACTTC.

This clonotype was counted only a few times. The chain links TRBV12-3 or TRBV12-4 to TRBJ2-3; D gene ambiguous. This CDR3 contains 15 residues. The germline V and J ends were trimmed by 5 bases and 5 bases, with 17 bases remaining between them. The CDR3 coding sequence is TGTGCCAGCAGTCCGTACCAATCATCGGGAGATACGCAGTATTTT. This gives the protein CASSPYQSSGDTQYF.

This clonotype was recorded many times. The rearrangement links TRBV12-3 or TRBV12-4 to TRBJ2-1; TRBD2 matches at 8 bases. The CDR3 is 14 amino acids. The ends lost 3 bases at V and 7 bases at J; junction bases unmatched: 5. The CDR3 here is CASSLQSGSNEQFF. The CDR3, as DNA: TGTGCCAGCAGTTTGCAAAGCGGGAGTAATGAGCAGTTCTTC.

This clonotype occurred a few times. The chain combines TRBV19 with TRBJ2-3, with 10 bases matching TRBD2. V lost 6 bases to trimming and J lost 3 bases; unmatched junction nucleotides: 9. Per the germline V gene, CDR1 is LNHDA and CDR2 is SQIVND (reference sequence). CDR3 length equals 16 residues. This CDR3 reads CASRGRSGRITDTQYF. The CDR3 bases are TGTGCCAGTAGAGGCCGTAGCGGGAGGATAACAGATACGCAGTATTTT.

This clonotype has at least ten counts. CDR3 in amino acids: CASSLGVGNTEAFF. The CDR3 DNA reads as TGTGCCAGCAGCTTAGGGGTGGGGAACACTGAAGCTTTCTTT. The rearrangement joins TRBV7-6 to TRBJ1-1; D not certain. Between the trimmed V and J ends, which lost 1 base and 1 base, there was a span of 7 bases. The CDR3 sequence is 14 residues long. Germline CDR1 SGHVS, CDR2 FNYEAQ.

This clonotype occurred many times. The chain carries TRBV20-1 and TRBJ2-1, with 13 bases aligning to TRBD2. J lost 5 bases, V lost 5 bases, and 3 bases had no gene match. This CDR3 has 14 residues. Germline assignment: CDR1 DFQATT and CDR2 SNEGSKA (reference sequence). The CDR3 sequence: CSASGTSGNNEQFF. The CDR3 DNA reads as TGCAGTGCTTCAGGGACTAGCGGGAACAATGAGCAGTTCTTC.

This clonotype was detected a few times. The chain links TRBV27 to TRBJ2-7, with D perhaps assigned TRBD1 or TRBD2 (5 bases each). Germline CDR1 MNHEY, CDR2 SMNVEV (reference sequence). The ends were cut back, 6 bases at V and 0 bases at J, with 12 bases in the middle. This CDR3 spans 14 amino acids. CDR3 bases: TGTGCCAGCAGGGGGCTAGGGAGCTCCTACGAGCAGTACGTC. Translating gives CASRGLGSSYEQYV.

The chain links TRBV5-1 to TRBJ2-5, with D possibly being TRBD1 (6 bases). Germline V CDR1 and CDR2: SGHRS, YFSETQ. Trimming left V 4 bases short and J 4 bases short, with 8 bases between. CDR3 size: 12 residues. CDR3 DNA: TGCGCCAGCAGCAAGGGGGTAGAGACCCAGTACTTC. Translated, it gives CASSKGVETQYF.

This clonotype was seen at least ten times. The chain joins TRBV6-1 to TRBJ1-2; D gene ambiguous. The CDR3 is 8 amino acids. V shed 8 bases and J shed 8 bases, with 3 bases lying between them. Germline V CDR1 and CDR2: MNHNS, SASEGT. The CDR3 DNA is TGTGCCAGCGACGGCTACACCTTC. It codes for CASDGYTF.

CDR3 region: CASSPTTGITDTQYF. CDR3 DNA: TGTGCCAGCAGTCCAACGACAGGGATCACAGATACGCAGTATTTT. The chain has TRBV6-1 and TRBJ2-3; 7 bases fit TRBD1. The CDR3 sequence is 15 residues long. The V gene's germline CDR1 is MNHNS and CDR2 SASEGT. The V segment lost 5 bases and the J segment 2 bases; nucleotides outside the gene matches: 7.

In this sample, this clonotype turned up many times. The CDR3 region is CATSDPAPTGQETQYF. DNA for the CDR3: TGTGCCACCAGTGACCCAGCCCCGACAGGGCAAGAGACCCAGTACTTC. V is TRBV24-1 and J is TRBJ2-5; the match to TRBD1 covers 7 bases. The V gene's germline CDR1 is KGHDR and CDR2 SFDVKD. After removal of 4 bases from V and 2 bases from J, the junction contained 9 bases not matched to a gene. The CDR3 totals 16 residues.

This clonotype was seen repeatedly, ten times or more. V gene TRBV29-1 combines with J gene TRBJ1-3, with TRBD1 identical over 8 bases. This CDR3 has 14 residues. Trimming at V came to 7 bases and at J to 1 base, leaving 6 bases not matched to a gene. Germline loops: CDR1 SQVTM, CDR2 ANQGSEA. CDR3 sequence reads: CSAGQGQSGNTIYF. The CDR3 DNA is TGCAGCGCCGGACAGGGCCAGTCTGGAAACACCATATATTTT.

This clonotype was seen at least ten times. The chain employs TRBV24-1 and TRBJ2-1; D is unresolved. The CDR3 runs 13 residues. With 2 bases removed from V and 4 bases from J, the gap between germline ends came to 5 bases. Germline CDR1 KGHDR, CDR2 SFDVKD. The CDR3, as DNA: TGTGCCACCAGTGATTCGATGTACAATGAGCAGTTCTTC. It yields the protein CATSDSMYNEQFF.

The V and J genes are TRBV7-9 and TRBJ1-1; D is uncertain. This CDR3 has 15 amino acids. Germline V lookup: CDR1 SEHNR, CDR2 FQNEAQ (reference sequence). The ends were cut back, 4 bases at V and 0 bases at J, with 12 bases in the middle. The CDR3 nucleotides are TGTGCCAGCAGCTACCCACAGTATCTGAACACTGAAGCTTTCTTT. It codes for CASSYPQYLNTEAFF. The full variable domain, rest sourced from reference TRBV7-9 and TRBJ1-1, is DTGVSQNPRHKITKRGQNVTFRCDPISEHNRLYWYRQTLGQGPEFLTYFQNEAQLEKSRLLSDRFSAERPKGSFSTLEIQRTEQGDSAMYLCASSYPQYLNTEAFFGQGTRLTVV.

This clonotype was counted between two and nine times. This rearrangement joins TRBV11-2 to TRBJ2-2, with D maybe TRBD2 (5 bases). The CDR3 spans 15 residues. Germline V CDR1 and CDR2: SGHAT, FQNNGV. V lost 5 bases to trimming and J lost 4 bases, with 14 bases between them. CDR3 amino acids: CASSAEGASTGELFF. As DNA, the CDR3 is TGTGCCAGCAGCGCCGAGGGAGCGAGCACCGGGGAGCTGTTTTTT.

This sequence joins TRBV9 and TRBJ1-1; D not certain. The CDR3 consists of 16 residues. Trimming removed 0 bases at V and 0 bases at J, with 12 bases between. Germline CDR1 and CDR2: SGDLS and YYNGEE. The CDR3 DNA reads as TGTGCCAGCAGCGTAGGGAAACAGTCGATGAACACTGAAGCTTTCTTT. Protein product: CASSVGKQSMNTEAFF.

This clonotype showed up just a few times. The J gene is TRBJ2-2, the V gene TRBV4-1, with unresolved D. Germline V lookup: CDR1 MGHRA, CDR2 YSYEKL. V lost 7 bases and J lost 2, with 14 bases in between. The CDR3 has 15 residues. The CDR3 spells CASKDGGFNTGELFF. CDR3 nucleotide sequence: TGCGCCAGCAAGGACGGTGGATTCAACACCGGGGAGCTGTTTTTT.

Ten or more counts support this clonotype. V is TRBV12-3 or TRBV12-4 and J is TRBJ1-1, with 8 positions matching TRBD1. V lost 3 bases, J lost 4 bases, and 10 bases stayed unmatched. CDR3 length equals 16 residues. In nucleotides, the CDR3 is TGTGCCAGCAGTTTTATGGCTGTACAGGGGGGCACTGAAGCTTTCTTT. Protein product: CASSFMAVQGGTEAFF.

The table lists this clonotype with a few counts. The chain is built from TRBV7-8 and TRBJ1-5; D uncertain. V shed 1 base and J shed 4 bases, with 14 bases lying between them. The CDR3 contains 16 residues. The germline V gene has CDR1 SGHVS and CDR2 FQNEAQ. The CDR3 here is CASSLVGRQINQPQHF. CDR3 sequence (DNA): TGTGCCAGCAGCTTAGTTGGGCGTCAAATTAATCAGCCCCAGCATTTT.

This clonotype was seen a handful of times. The chain carries TRBV4-1 and TRBJ2-5; D is perhaps TRBD2 (5 bases). The CDR3 consists of 14 residues. Between the trimmed V and J ends, which lost 1 base and 3 bases, there was a span of 9 bases. In germline, CDR1 is MGHRA, CDR2 YSYEKL. This chain's CDR3 is CASSQGGAEETQYF. CDR3 DNA sequence: TGCGCCAGCAGCCAAGGGGGAGCGGAAGAGACCCAGTACTTC.

This clonotype was seen at least ten times. The chain joins TRBV12-3 or TRBV12-4 to TRBJ1-4, with no clear D. V shed 3 bases and J shed 7 bases, with 12 bases lying between them. The CDR3 has 14 residues. CDR3 in amino acids: CASSFWGVGEKLFF. The CDR3 nucleotides are TGTGCCAGCAGTTTTTGGGGAGTGGGTGAAAAACTGTTTTTT.

This clonotype was detected only a few times. This sequence joins TRBV12-3 or TRBV12-4 and TRBJ2-4; 9 nucleotides line up with TRBD1. The CDR3 has 13 amino acids. V shed 4 bases and J 13 bases; nucleotides not matched to a gene: 8. This CDR3 is CASSSGTGPSQYF. The CDR3 nucleotides read TGTGCCAGCAGTTCCGGGACAGGGCCCTCACAGTACTTC.

The sample holds a few counts of this clonotype. The genes are TRBV29-1 and TRBJ2-7, with 8 bases lining up with TRBD2. The CDR3 runs 14 residues. The germline gives CDR1 SQVTM, CDR2 ANQGSEA. The junction had 8 bases not matched to a gene; V was cut back by 7 bases and J by 0 bases. The chain's CDR3 is CSALPSGSSYEQYF. CDR3 in DNA: TGCAGCGCCCTCCCTAGCGGGTCCTCCTACGAGCAGTACTTC.